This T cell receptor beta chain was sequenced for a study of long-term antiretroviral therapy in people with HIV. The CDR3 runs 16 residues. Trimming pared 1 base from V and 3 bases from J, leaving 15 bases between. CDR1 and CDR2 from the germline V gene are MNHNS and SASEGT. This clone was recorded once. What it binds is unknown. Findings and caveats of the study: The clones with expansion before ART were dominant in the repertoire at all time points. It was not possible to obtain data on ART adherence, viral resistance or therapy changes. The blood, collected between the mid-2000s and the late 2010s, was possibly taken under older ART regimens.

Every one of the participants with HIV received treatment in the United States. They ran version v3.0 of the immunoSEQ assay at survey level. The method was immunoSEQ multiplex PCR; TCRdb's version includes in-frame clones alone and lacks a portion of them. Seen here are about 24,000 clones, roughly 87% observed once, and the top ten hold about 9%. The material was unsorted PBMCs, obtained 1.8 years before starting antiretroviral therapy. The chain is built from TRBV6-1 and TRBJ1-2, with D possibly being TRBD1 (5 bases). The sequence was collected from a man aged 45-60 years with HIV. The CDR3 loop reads CASSEVGGYSDYGYTF. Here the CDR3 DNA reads TGTGCCAGCAGTGAAGTTGGGGGGTATTCGGACTATGGCTACACCTTC.